This T cell receptor beta chain was sequenced during a study of T cell clonality in common variable immunodeficiency. The data were produced by immunoSEQ multiplex PCR, yet TCRdb's version contains in-frame clones alone and is incomplete. The sample offers tens of thousands of clones and no singletons, the top ten holding 1.7%. Germline lookup yields CDR1 LNHDA and CDR2 SQIVND (reference sequence). V shed 5 bases and J shed 0 bases, with 11 bases lying between them. CDR3 length equals 14 residues. With regard to this clone: The read halts 3 residues ahead of the CDR3 end, with the missing end drawn from the germline J gene.

Sequenced: peripheral blood mononuclear cells. This receptor was obtained from a person aged 18-69 years in good health. The V gene is TRBV19, the J gene TRBJ2-7; tentatively, D is TRBD1 (6 bases). The CDR3 sequence: CASSPGQSSYEQYF. The sequenced part of the CDR3 DNA is TGTGCCAGTAGTCCCGGACAGAGCTCCTACGAG.